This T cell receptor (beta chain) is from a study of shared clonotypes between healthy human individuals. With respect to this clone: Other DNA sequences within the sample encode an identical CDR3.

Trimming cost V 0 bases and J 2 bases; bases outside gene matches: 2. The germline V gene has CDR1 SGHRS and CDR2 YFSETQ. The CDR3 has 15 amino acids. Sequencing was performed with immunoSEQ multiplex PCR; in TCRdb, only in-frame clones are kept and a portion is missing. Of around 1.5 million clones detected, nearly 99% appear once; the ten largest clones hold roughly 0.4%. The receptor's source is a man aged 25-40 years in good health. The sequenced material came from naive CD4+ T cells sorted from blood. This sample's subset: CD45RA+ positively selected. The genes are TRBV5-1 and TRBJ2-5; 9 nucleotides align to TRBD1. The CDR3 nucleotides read TGCGCCAGCAGCTTGGGGGGACAGGGTCAAGAGACCCAGTACTTC. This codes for CASSLGGQGQETQYF.